The rows below give T cell receptor beta chains drawn from one sample of a study of T cells in pancreatic ductal adenocarcinoma. Repertoires were generated with immunoSEQ multiplex PCR, while TCRdb's copy carries only in-frame clones and drops some. The sample has about 100,000 clones, more than 90% seen once. Sequencing used PBMCs. The receptors shown here come from a human donor with pancreatic ductal adenocarcinoma. The CDR3 runs from the conserved cysteine through the conserved F or W. D genes are given only for firm matches. Not every row has a clone size; where given, it reads once, few, many or a size class.

>TRBD1|TRBJ1-2|once|TRBV19
CASSLGQADGYTF
TGTGCCAGTAGTTTGGGACAGGCGGACGGCTACACCTTC
>NA|TRBJ1-3|once|TRBV14
CASSHRGAGNTIYF
TGTGCCAGCAGCCACAGGGGTGCTGGAAACACCATATATTTT
>TRBD1|TRBJ2-2|NA|TRBV30
CAWLTGTGVTGELFF
TGTGCCTGGCTGACAGGGACAGGTGTAACCGGGGAGCTGTTTTTT
>NA|TRBJ2-7|NA|TRBV27
CASRTGGLPYEQYF
TGTGCCAGTAGGACCGGGGGACTCCCCTACGAGCAGTACTTC
>TRBD2|TRBJ2-3|NA|TRBV29-1
CSVPGTSGARVDTQYF
TGCAGCGTTCCCGGGACTAGCGGGGCTAGGGTAGATACGCAGTATTTT
>NA|TRBJ1-4|NA|TRBV4-1
CASSQVHSEKLFF
TGCGCCAGCAGCCAAGTCCACAGCGAAAAACTGTTTTTT
>NA|TRBJ2-2|NA|TRBV9
CASSVVGGATGELFF
TGTGCCAGCAGCGTTGTGGGAGGTGCCACCGGGGAGCTGTTTTTT
>TRBD2|TRBJ2-2|NA|TRBV9
CASSVVAGGPSGTGELFF
TGTGCCAGCAGCGTAGTGGCGGGAGGGCCGTCTGGCACCGGGGAGCTGTTTTTT
>NA|TRBJ1-1|NA|TRBV10-1
CASSEPGDTEAFF
TGCGCCAGCAGTGAGCCGGGGGACACTGAAGCTTTCTTT
>NA|TRBJ2-5|NA|TRBV6-5
CASSYSSGVAETQYF
TGTGCCAGCAGTTACTCGTCGGGAGTTGCGGAGACCCAGTACTTC
>TRBD1|TRBJ2-7|NA|TRBV29-1
CSVQGYEQYF
TGCAGCGTACAGGGGTACGAGCAGTACTTC
>TRBD1|TRBJ2-3|NA|TRBV2
CASRTGGADTQYF
TGTGCCAGCCGGACAGGGGGCGCAGATACGCAGTATTTT
>TRBD2|TRBJ2-7|NA|TRBV10-1
CASAGLAGAVYEQYF
TGCGCCAGCGCCGGACTAGCGGGAGCGGTCTACGAGCAGTACTTC
>NA|TRBJ1-5|NA|TRBV6-6
CASRLSNQPQHF
TGTGCCAGCAGACTATCCAATCAGCCCCAGCATTTT
>TRBD2|TRBJ2-3|NA|TRBV5-1
CASSLLAGYTDTQYF
TGCGCCAGCAGCTTACTAGCGGGGTACACAGATACGCAGTATTTT
>TRBD1|TRBJ1-2|NA|TRBV5-4
CASRPDRVRRGYTF
TGTGCCAGCAGACCTGACAGGGTGAGGCGTGGCTACACCTTC
>TRBD2|TRBJ2-2|NA|TRBV10-2
CASRETSGGNTGELFF
TGCGCCAGCAGGGAGACTAGCGGGGGGAACACCGGGGAGCTGTTTTTT
>TRBD2|TRBJ2-7|once|TRBV5-4
CASSPPEQSGKLYF
TGTGCCAGCAGCCCCCCAGAACAGAGCGGGAAGCTGTACTTC
>NA|TRBJ2-7|NA|TRBV7-8
CASSQNLASSYEQYF
TGCGCCAGCAGCCAAAACCTTGCTAGCTCCTACGAGCAGTACTTC
>NA|TRBJ2-1|NA|TRBV11-2
CAAGRGNEQFF
TGTGCCGCCGGGAGAGGTAATGAGCAGTTCTTC
>NA|TRBJ2-5|NA|TRBV18
CASSPGQRRETQYF
TGTGCCAGCTCACCAGGGCAGAGACGGGAGACCCAGTACTTC
>TRBD2|TRBJ2-3|NA|TRBV6-6
CASSYGGSSGRDTQYF
TGTGCCAGCAGTTACGGGGGCTCTAGCGGGAGAGATACGCAGTATTTT
>TRBD1|TRBJ1-2|NA|TRBV4-2
CASSRDSPFSGYTF
TGTGCCAGCAGTAGGGACAGCCCCTTTTCTGGCTACACCTTC
>TRBD1|TRBJ2-7|NA|TRBV27
CASGTGGPEQYF
TGTGCCAGCGGGACAGGGGGCCCCGAGCAGTACTTC
>TRBD2|TRBJ2-3|NA|TRBV29-1
CSVLRLAGEGTDTQYF
TGCAGCGTGTTAAGGCTAGCGGGAGAGGGCACAGATACGCAGTATTTT
>NA|TRBJ1-2|NA|TRBV18
CASSPREGNYGYTF
TGTGCCAGCTCACCCAGGGAGGGCAACTATGGCTACACCTTC
>NA|TRBJ2-3|NA|TRBV10-3
CAISDSADTQYF
TGTGCCATCAGTGATAGTGCAGATACGCAGTATTTT